The T cell receptor beta chain under discussion was sequenced for a study of blood T cell repertoires in COVID-19. TCRdb keeps only in-frame clones here, not all; method: immunoSEQ multiplex PCR. The data contain 300,000 to 400,000 clones, about 90% of them singletons. This CDR3 region has 16 residues. In germline, CDR1 is SGHRS, CDR2 YFSETQ. Trimming removed 5 bases from V and 3 bases from J; junction bases left unmatched: 10. The chain links TRBV5-1 to TRBJ2-3; 9 bases fit TRBD1. The sample was peripheral blood. This TCR came from a woman between 45 and 60 years old with COVID-19, enrolled during active disease. Written as DNA, the CDR3 is TGCGCCAGCAGTCCTAGGACAGGGGTGATTACAGATACGCAGTATTTT. Encoded protein: CASSPRTGVITDTQYF.